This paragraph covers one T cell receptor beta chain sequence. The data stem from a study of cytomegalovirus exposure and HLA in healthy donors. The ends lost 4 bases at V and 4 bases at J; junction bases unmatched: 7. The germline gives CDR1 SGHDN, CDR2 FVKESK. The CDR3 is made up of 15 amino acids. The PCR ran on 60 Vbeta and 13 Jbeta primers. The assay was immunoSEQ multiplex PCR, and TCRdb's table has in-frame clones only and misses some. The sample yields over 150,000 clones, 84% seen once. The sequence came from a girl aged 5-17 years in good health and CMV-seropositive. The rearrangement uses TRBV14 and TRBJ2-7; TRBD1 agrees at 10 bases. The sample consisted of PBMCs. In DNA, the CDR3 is TGTGCCAGCAGCCTTGGGACAGGGGCCCTTTACGAGCAGTACTTC. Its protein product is CASSLGTGALYEQYF.